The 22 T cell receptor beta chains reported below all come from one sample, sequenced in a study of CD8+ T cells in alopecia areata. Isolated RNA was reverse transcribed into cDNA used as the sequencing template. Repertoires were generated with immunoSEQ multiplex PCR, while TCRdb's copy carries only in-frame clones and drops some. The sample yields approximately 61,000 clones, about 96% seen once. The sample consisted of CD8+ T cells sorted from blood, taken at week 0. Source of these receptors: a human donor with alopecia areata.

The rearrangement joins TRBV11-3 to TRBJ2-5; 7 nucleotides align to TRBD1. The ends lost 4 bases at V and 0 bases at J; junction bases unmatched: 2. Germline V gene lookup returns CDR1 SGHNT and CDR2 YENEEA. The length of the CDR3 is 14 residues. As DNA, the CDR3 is TGTGCCAGCAGCTCAGACAGGGACCAAGAGACCCAGTACTTC. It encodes CASSSDRDQETQYF.

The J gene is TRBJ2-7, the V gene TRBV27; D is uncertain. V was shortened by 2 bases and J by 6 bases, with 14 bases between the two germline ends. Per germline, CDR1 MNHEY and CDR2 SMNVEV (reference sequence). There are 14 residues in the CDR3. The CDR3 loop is CASSLGGENSEQYF. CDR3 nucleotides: TGTGCCAGCAGTTTAGGTGGGGAAAATAGCGAGCAGTACTTC.

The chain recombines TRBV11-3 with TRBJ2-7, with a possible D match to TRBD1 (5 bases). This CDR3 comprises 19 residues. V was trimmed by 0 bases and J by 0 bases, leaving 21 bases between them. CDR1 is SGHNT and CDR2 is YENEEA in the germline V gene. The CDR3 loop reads CASSLDGYPVGASSYEQYF. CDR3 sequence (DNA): TGTGCCAGCAGCTTAGATGGTTACCCCGTTGGGGCGAGCTCCTACGAGCAGTACTTC.

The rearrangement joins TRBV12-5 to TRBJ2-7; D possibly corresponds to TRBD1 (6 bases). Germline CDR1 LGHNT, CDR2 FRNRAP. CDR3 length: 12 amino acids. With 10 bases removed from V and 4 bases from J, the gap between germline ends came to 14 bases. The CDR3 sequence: CATGRGGYEQYF. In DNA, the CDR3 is TGTGCTACTGGACGAGGGGGATACGAGCAGTACTTC.

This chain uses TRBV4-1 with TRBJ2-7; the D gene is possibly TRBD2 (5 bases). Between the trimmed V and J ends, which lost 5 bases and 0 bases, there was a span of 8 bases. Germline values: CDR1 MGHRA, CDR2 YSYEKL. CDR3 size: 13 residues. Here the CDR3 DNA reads TGCGCCAGCAGCTGGGAGAGCTCCTACGAGCAGTACTTC. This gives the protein CASSWESSYEQYF.

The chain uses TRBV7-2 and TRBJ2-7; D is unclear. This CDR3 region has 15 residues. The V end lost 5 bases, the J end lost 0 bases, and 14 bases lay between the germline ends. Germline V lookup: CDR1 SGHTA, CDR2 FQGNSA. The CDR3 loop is CASSPPPLNSYEQYF. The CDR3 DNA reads TGTGCCAGCAGCCCACCGCCCTTGAACTCCTACGAGCAGTACTTC.

The DNA of the CDR3 is TGCAGCGTTGTGATCGGACAGGGATATTACGAGCAGTACTTC. Encoded protein: CSVVIGQGYYEQYF. The gene calls are TRBV29-1 and TRBJ2-7; 8 bases are a match to TRBD1. V lost 4 bases and J lost 4; bases outside the gene matches: 9. Per the germline V gene, CDR1 is SQVTM and CDR2 is ANQGSEA. The CDR3 covers 14 residues.

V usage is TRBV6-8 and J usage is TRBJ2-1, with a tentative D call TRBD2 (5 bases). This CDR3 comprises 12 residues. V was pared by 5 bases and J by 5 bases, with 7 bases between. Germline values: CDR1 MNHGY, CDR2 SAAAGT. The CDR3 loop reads CASSDYDNEQFF. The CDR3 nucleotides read TGTGCCAGCAGTGACTATGACAATGAGCAGTTCTTC.

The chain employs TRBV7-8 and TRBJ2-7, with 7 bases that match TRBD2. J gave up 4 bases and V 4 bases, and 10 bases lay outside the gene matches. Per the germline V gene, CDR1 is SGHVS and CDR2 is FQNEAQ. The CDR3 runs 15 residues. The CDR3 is CASSSKWGGSYEQYF. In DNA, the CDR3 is TGTGCCAGCAGCTCGAAGTGGGGGGGTTCGTACGAGCAGTACTTC. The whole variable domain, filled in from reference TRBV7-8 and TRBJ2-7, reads GAGVSQSPRYKVAKRGQDVALRCDPISGHVSLFWYQQALGQGPEFLTYFQNEAQLDKSGLPSDRFFAERPEGSVSTLKIQRTQQEDSAVYLCASSSKWGGSYEQYFGPGTRLTVT.

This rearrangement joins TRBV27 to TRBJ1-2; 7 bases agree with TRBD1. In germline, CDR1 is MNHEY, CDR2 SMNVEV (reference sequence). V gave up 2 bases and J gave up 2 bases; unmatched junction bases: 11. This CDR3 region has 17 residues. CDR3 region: CASSLRERGGANYGYTF. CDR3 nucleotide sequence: TGTGCCAGCAGTTTACGGGAACGAGGGGGCGCGAACTATGGCTACACCTTC.

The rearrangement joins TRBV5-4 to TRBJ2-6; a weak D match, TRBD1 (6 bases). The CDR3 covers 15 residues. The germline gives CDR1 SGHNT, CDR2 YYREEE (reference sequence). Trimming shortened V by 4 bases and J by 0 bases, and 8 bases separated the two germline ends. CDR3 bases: TGTGCCAGCAGCCCGGACAGCTCTGGGGCCAACGTCCTGACTTTC. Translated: CASSPDSSGANVLTF.

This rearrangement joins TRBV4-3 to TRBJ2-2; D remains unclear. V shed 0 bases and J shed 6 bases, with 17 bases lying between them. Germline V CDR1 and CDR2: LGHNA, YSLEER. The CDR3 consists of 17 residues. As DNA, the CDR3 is TGCGCCAGCAGCCAAGAAGAGGCAGAAGGTTGGGCCGGGGAGCTGTTTTTT. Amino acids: CASSQEEAEGWAGELFF.

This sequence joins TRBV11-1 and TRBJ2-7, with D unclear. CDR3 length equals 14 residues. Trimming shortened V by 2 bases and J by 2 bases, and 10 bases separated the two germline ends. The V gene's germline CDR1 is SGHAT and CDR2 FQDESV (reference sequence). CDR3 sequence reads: CASSLFFGTYEQYF. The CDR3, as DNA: TGTGCCAGCAGCTTATTTTTCGGAACCTACGAGCAGTACTTC.

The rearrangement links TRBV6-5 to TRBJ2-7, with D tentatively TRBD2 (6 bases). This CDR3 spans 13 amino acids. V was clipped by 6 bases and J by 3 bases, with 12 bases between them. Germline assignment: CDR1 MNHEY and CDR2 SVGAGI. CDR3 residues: CASRNPEGYEQYF. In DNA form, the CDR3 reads TGTGCCAGCAGAAACCCGGAGGGCTACGAGCAGTACTTC.

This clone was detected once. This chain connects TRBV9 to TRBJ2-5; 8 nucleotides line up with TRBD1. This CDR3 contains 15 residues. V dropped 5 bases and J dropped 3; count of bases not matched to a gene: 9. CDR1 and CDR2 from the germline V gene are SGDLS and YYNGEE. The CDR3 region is CASSPGQGTKETQYF. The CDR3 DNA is TGTGCCAGCAGTCCTGGACAGGGCACAAAAGAGACCCAGTACTTC.

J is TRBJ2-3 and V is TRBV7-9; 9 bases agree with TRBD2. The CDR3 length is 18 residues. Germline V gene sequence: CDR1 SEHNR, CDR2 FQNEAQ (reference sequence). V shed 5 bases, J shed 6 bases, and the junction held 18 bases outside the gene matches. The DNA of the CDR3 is TGTGCCAGCAGCATTGAGCGGGGGGCACCGTTCACACGGGATACGCAGTATTTT. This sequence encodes CASSIERGAPFTRDTQYF.

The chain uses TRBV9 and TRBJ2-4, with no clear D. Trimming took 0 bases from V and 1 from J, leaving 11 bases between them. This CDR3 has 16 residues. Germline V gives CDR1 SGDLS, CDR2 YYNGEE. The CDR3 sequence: CASSVGRGAAKNIQYF. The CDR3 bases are TGTGCCAGCAGCGTAGGACGAGGAGCGGCCAAAAACATTCAGTACTTC.

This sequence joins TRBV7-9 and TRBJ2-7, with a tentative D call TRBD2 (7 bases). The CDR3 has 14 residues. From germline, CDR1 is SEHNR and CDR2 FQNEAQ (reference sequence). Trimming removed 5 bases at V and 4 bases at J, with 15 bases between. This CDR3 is CASSLPEGGYEQYF. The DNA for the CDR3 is TGTGCCAGCAGCCTCCCCGAGGGGGGGTACGAGCAGTACTTC.

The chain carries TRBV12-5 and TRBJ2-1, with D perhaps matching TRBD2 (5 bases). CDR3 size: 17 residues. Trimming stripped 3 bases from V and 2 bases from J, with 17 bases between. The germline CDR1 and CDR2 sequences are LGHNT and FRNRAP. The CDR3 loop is CASGFFEGVPPYNEQFF. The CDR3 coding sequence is TGTGCTAGTGGTTTTTTCGAGGGTGTACCACCCTACAATGAGCAGTTCTTC. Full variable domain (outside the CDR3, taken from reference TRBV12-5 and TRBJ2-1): DARVTQTPRHKVTEMGQEVTMRCQPILGHNTVFWYRQTMMQGLELLAYFRNRAPLDDSGMPKDRFSAEMPDATLATLKIQPSEPRDSAVYFCASGFFEGVPPYNEQFFGPGTRLTVL.

The CDR3 coding sequence is TGTGCCAGCAGTTACGGGGGTTTATATGGCTACACCTTC. The encoded protein is CASSYGGLYGYTF. The gene calls are TRBV6-5 and TRBJ1-2, with TRBD1 as a possible D gene (5 bases). The CDR3 length is 13 residues. The V end lost 2 bases, the J end lost 5 bases, and 9 bases lay between the germline ends. Germline V gene sequence: CDR1 MNHEY, CDR2 SVGAGI.

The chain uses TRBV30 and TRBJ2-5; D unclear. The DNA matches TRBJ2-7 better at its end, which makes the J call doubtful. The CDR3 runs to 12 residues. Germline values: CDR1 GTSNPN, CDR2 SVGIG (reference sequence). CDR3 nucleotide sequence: TGTGCCTGGAGGCAAACGCGTTACGAGCAGTACTTC. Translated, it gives CAWRQTRYEQYF.

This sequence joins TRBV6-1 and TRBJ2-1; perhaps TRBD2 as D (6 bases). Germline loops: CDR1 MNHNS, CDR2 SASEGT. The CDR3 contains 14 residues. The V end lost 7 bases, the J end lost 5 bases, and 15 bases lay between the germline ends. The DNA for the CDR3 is TGTGCCAGCATCCTAGGGGAGGTAAACAATGAGCAGTTCTTC. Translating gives CASILGEVNNEQFF.